The sequence of this TCR beta chain was determined in a study of T-cell memory formation after mild COVID-19. This CDR3 is 15 amino acids long. CDR1 is SGDLS, CDR2 YYNGEE, per germline. V was pared by 4 bases and J by 5 bases, with 9 bases of the junction left unmatched. MiXCR, run by TCRdb on the 5' RACE reads, gives a single entry per CDR3 protein. The sample has 430,000 or so distinct CDR3 sequences, around 25% seen once. This clonotype was detected a few times. The J gene is TRBJ1-1, the V gene TRBV9, with 9 bases fitting TRBD1. Sequencing input: PBMCs or a T cell subset sorted from them (not recorded which). The origin of this receptor is an adult woman who had mild COVID-19 (a few samples of this study predate the infection). Cell type and time point are not known. Written as DNA, the CDR3 is TGTGCCAGCAGCATTACAGGGGGCGCGGGGACTGAAGCTTTCTTT. Its translation is CASSITGGAGTEAFF.